This TCR beta chain was recovered during a study of human T cells and chemical hapten exposure. TCRdb itself ran the RACE reads through MiXCR, one entry per CDR3 protein. Of around 110,000 distinct CDR3 sequences detected, about 12% appear once; the ten largest clones hold 1.2% to 1.5%. Described time point: patch test 1, 2 weeks after DPC sensitization. Indicated treatment: therapeutic diphenylcyclopropenone sensitization with weekly scalp DPC. This clonotype was found a few times. Antigen: not known. Study-wide points: In comparison with controls, expanded TCRs gave rise to a significantly larger number of large CDR3 similarity clusters.

This material consisted of whole blood, taken in connection with sensitization to the hapten diphenylcyclopropenone (DPC). The source is a woman in her fifties or sixties with alopecia areata. Some clones in this sample may be carry-over from other donors' samples.

CDR3 nucleotides: TGTGCCACCAGTGATTTGGGGAATCAGCCCCAGCATTTT. Protein sequence: CATSDLGNQPQHF. The chain combines TRBV24-1 with TRBJ1-5; D gene ambiguous. Germline V lookup: CDR1 KGHDR, CDR2 SFDVKD. CDR3 length: 13 amino acids. V was clipped by 0 bases and J by 4 bases, with 3 bases between them.